This TCR beta chain was observed in a study of lymphopenia after photon versus proton radiotherapy. Study results and caveats: Only patients who died were analyzed for survival; proton advantage is unproven. After the lymphocyte nadir, photon-treated repertoires showed oligoclonal expansion, especially of CD8+ Temra cells. Relative stability marked proton patients; photon patients lost diversity and naive cells.

CDR3 length: 18 residues. V lost 3 bases to trimming and J lost 1 base; unmatched junction nucleotides: 11. Germline V gene sequence: CDR1 SGHNT, CDR2 YYREEE (reference sequence). The method was immunoSEQ multiplex PCR; TCRdb's version includes in-frame clones alone and lacks a portion of them. The table has 35,000 to 45,000 clones, approximately 80% seen once. Remarks on this clone: Antigen unknown.

The receptor's source is a woman in her seventies with pancreatic cancer. The sequences come from peripheral blood, collected from a patient treated with proton-based radiotherapy. The rearrangement uses TRBV5-4 and TRBJ1-5, with 9 bases aligning to TRBD1. CDR3 nucleotide sequence: TGTGCCAGCAGCTCGCCGGGACAGGGAAGTTACAGCAATCAGCCCCAGCATTTT. This codes for CASSSPGQGSYSNQPQHF.